This T cell receptor (beta chain) came from a study of long-term antiretroviral therapy in people with HIV (dated by TCRdb to between 2020 and 2023). Turning to the overall study: The earliest samples were collected roughly a decade before the 2015 WHO recommendation for immediate ART, at a time when ART was usually postponed until CD4 counts fell. This retrospective serial study examined whether starting ART and sustained HIV suppression were associated with changes in the composition and diversity of the TRB repertoire in peripheral blood. A total of around 190 cryopreserved PBMC samples came from a few dozen adults with confirmed HIV infection and were collected serially over a mean of roughly 6 years (range 1-12). Of the 30 or so participants with HIV, roughly 10 were female. No cross-contamination during QIAcube processing turned up in test extractions that ran a monoclonal T-cell line alongside around 34 polyclonal samples.

On the study overall, not on this receptor specifically: The samples span the years 2004 to 2017, and the ART regimens used at that time may not be as effective as current regimens. The repertoire was dominated across all time points by expanded TRB clones identified before ART initiation, although this dominance was seen to fluctuate and to decrease in many PLHIV after ART. No data were available on ART adherence, viral resistance or therapy changes, limiting inferences about post-ART repertoire changes. Because pre-ART samples had limited cell numbers, unsorted PBMC were profiled rather than sorted CD4+ and CD8+ T cells. Compared with controls, HIV repertoires had narrower CDR3 length ranges, and the network structure pointed to an antigen-experienced repertoire that shifted only slightly toward naive after ART. Owing to limited PBMC availability, only the TCR beta chain was sequenced, without alpha chain pairing. Starting ART was linked to a significant rise in TRB diversity, yet even with long-term ART the diversity remained significantly lower than in transplant donor controls.

The immunoSEQ hsTCRB v3.0 assay was used at survey level resolution to sequence the TRB variable region. A depth of roughly 40,000-50,000 T-cell genomes per sample was targeted for TRB sequencing. An Illumina MiSeq with a v3 150-cycle kit was used to sequence the pooled TRB libraries. The study's processing was this. Analysis of repertoires was carried out in R inside a reproducible Nextflow workflow spanning QC, data transformation and analysis. LymphoSeq2, an R package for AIRR-Seq data exploration, was used to implement custom analyses. After excluding a few samples that yielded fewer than 5000 total TRB sequences, 188 HIV repertoires remained for analysis. Of the roughly 190 retained HIV repertoires, approximately 57 were collected before and more than 120 after ART initiation. Repertoires were downsampled to 5000 TRB nucleotide sequences, with summary statistics averaged over 100 downsampling iterations. The analysis kept only TRB sequences whose CDR3 regions were at least seven amino acids long. Diversity was measured with a Shannon entropy-derived clonality score and the Gini coefficient. In repertoire networks, the top 5000 CDR3 amino acid sequences were linked whenever an edit distance of one separated two sequences. For TRB CDR3 amino acid sequences, antigen specificity groups and MHC restriction were predicted with GLIPH2. CDR3 amino acid sequences were matched against VDJdb and McPAS-TCR to flag known CMV, EBV, HIV or tissue antigen associations. Pre-ART, post-ART and control groups were compared with Wilcoxon signed-rank tests and Holm-Bonferroni correction. Held by TCRdb, this immuneACCESS table contains in-frame sequences only and omits some clones. Under half of the omission traces to an unresolved V gene where checked; the cause of the rest is unknown. The DNA gave D and trimming, while V, J and clone size come from that table. This sample comprises tens of thousands of clones, 88% of them detected only once. The top ten clonotypes cover more than 6.5% of the sample.

Details on this clone: Its antigen is not yet known. One base away there is no much larger clone; base qualities are not given.

Trimming accounts for 4 bases at V and 8 bases at J, while the number of junction bases matched to no gene is 17. The CDR3 starts with the cysteine, ends with the phenylalanine, and has 17 residues. Of the read, only the CDR3 DNA is kept; its 51 bases are in frame from base 1. The CDR1 and CDR2 encoded by the germline V gene are SGHDT and YYEEEE. Inclusion was restricted to participants for whom at least one PBMC sample before ART initiation and at least two post-ART samples were available. Treatment was received in the United States of America by all participants with HIV. Before DNA extraction, cryopreserved samples of roughly 0.9-11 million PBMC were thawed and washed. At the time of the earliest PBMC sample, participants with HIV were aged between roughly 20 and 54 years. PBMC samples were contributed by each participant from 1-4 timepoints before ART initiation and 2-8 timepoints after ART initiation, with a median of 7 samples. For every participant, serial HIV viral load, CD4+ T-cell count, ART history and demographic data were obtained. Genomic DNA was extracted from unsorted PBMC with a Qiagen kit on a QIAcube, processed in batches of 12 samples.

The receptor was derived from a man between 50 and 59 years old with HIV. This chain is built from TRBV5-6 and TRBJ2-1, with 8 middle bases fitting TRBD2. The sequencing here drew on unsorted PBMCs, taken about 5 years before starting antiretroviral therapy. DNA sequence: TGTGCCAGCAGCCTTTTGGGCCGCCGGGGGGGCGGGGATGAGCAGTTCTTC. It encodes CASSLLGRRGGGDEQFF.